Listed below are T cell receptor beta chains from one sample, sequenced in a study of identical twins. MiXCR, run by TCRdb on the 5' RACE reads, gives a single entry per CDR3 protein. The sample yields about 190,000 distinct CDR3 sequences, around 15% seen once. These data were also reused for a study on T cells expressing NK-cell markers.

Sequenced material: CD8+ T cells sorted from blood. Source of these receptors: a woman aged 18-35 years in good health. The CDR3 runs from the conserved cysteine through the conserved F or W. The D gene is left open where the match is weak. Part of the rows lack a size; the others show once, few, many or a class for expanded clones.

V gene	J gene	clone size	D gene	CDR3 DNA	CDR3 protein
TRBV20-1	TRBJ2-3	few	TRBD2	TGCAGTGCTAGAAACCCCCTAGCGGACAACACAGATACGCAGTATTTT	CSARNPLADNTDTQYF
TRBV4-2	TRBJ2-7	NA	TRBD2	TGTGCCAGCAGCCAAGAATACGGCGGGGGGTCCTACGAGCAGTACTTC	CASSQEYGGGSYEQYF
TRBV27	TRBJ2-7	many	NA	TGTGCCAGCAGTTTTGGAGGGGGGCAGCAGTACTTC	CASSFGGGQQYF
TRBV7-2	TRBJ2-7	NA	TRBD2	TGTGCCAGCAGCTCCGGGACTAGAAGGCCCGAGCAGTACTTC	CASSSGTRRPEQYF
TRBV9	TRBJ1-1	few	NA	TGTGCCAGCAGCGTGGTAGAGGCGAACACTGAAGCTTTCTTT	CASSVVEANTEAFF
TRBV9	TRBJ2-1	NA	TRBD2	TGTGCCAGCAGCGTACGCGGGAGAGTAAATGAGCAGTTCTTC	CASSVRGRVNEQFF
TRBV15	TRBJ2-4	NA	NA	TGTGCCACCAGCAGAGATCTGGGACCTAACATTCAGTACTTC	CATSRDLGPNIQYF
TRBV27	TRBJ1-2	few	NA	TGTGCCAGCAGTGGTGTCGGGCAGCCCTATGGCTACACCTTC	CASSGVGQPYGYTF
TRBV10-3	TRBJ2-5	NA	NA	TGTGCCATCAGTGACTTGGGGGAGACCCAGTACTTC	CAISDLGETQYF
TRBV11-2	TRBJ2-6	NA	TRBD2	TGTGCCAGCAGCTTAGACTTAGGGCTAGCGGGAGTGATCAGCTCTGGGGCCAACGTCCTGACTTTC	CASSLDLGLAGVISSGANVLTF
TRBV10-3	TRBJ2-3	many	TRBD1	TGTGCCATCACCTTGGGACAGGGGGAGGCAGATACGCAGTATTTT	CAITLGQGEADTQYF
TRBV7-2	TRBJ2-3	few	NA	TGTGCCAGCAGCTTAGCACAGGGGGGGCAGACAGATACGCAGTATTTT	CASSLAQGGQTDTQYF
TRBV29-1	TRBJ1-4	NA	NA	TGCAGCGCGAATGGACAGAATAATGAAAAACTGTTTTTT	CSANGQNNEKLFF
TRBV12-3/TRBV12-4	TRBJ1-1	few	NA	TGTGCCAGCAGTTTATATGGAGGGGAAAAAGCTTTCTTT	CASSLYGGEKAFF
TRBV5-6	TRBJ2-7	NA	TRBD1	TGTGCCAGCAGCGAAGGGACAGGGGTCGAGCAGTACTTC	CASSEGTGVEQYF
TRBV4-1	TRBJ2-7	NA	NA	TGCGCCAGCAGCCAAGTGCCCGGGACCTACGAGCAGTACTTC	CASSQVPGTYEQYF
TRBV7-9	TRBJ2-7	NA	NA	TGTGCCAGCAGCCCTTCTAGCGCTTCCTACGAGCAGTACTTC	CASSPSSASYEQYF
TRBV6-1	TRBJ2-3	NA	TRBD2	TGTGCCAGCACCATGGGCGGGAGAGGGGATACGCAGTATTTT	CASTMGGRGDTQYF
TRBV12-3/TRBV12-4	TRBJ2-1	NA	NA	TGTGCCAGCAGAGAAGACGATTGGGGGGATGAGCAGTTCTTC	CASREDDWGDEQFF
TRBV7-2	TRBJ2-1	NA	NA	TGTGCCAGCAGCGGAGAGCGCCCCTCCTACAATGAGCAGTTCTTC	CASSGERPSYNEQFF
TRBV4-1	TRBJ2-7	NA	NA	TGCGCCAGCAGCGGCCATGATAGGGACCCCCCCACCTACGAGCAGTACTTC	CASSGHDRDPPTYEQYF
TRBV12-3/TRBV12-4	TRBJ2-1	few	NA	TGTGCCAGCAGTTTAGCGCTTAATCGGGGGCTACCCTACAATGAGCAGTTCTTC	CASSLALNRGLPYNEQFF
TRBV2	TRBJ1-1	few	NA	TGTGCCAGCTCGACCAAGGTACCGAACACTGAAGCTTTCTTT	CASSTKVPNTEAFF
TRBV15	TRBJ2-3	few	NA	TGTGCCACCAGCACTCCGGGGGGCTCGTCCGATACGCAGTATTTT	CATSTPGGSSDTQYF
TRBV11-2	TRBJ1-1	NA	NA	TGTGCCAGCACAACAGAAGGGAGAGGGGACACTGAAGCTTTCTTT	CASTTEGRGDTEAFF
TRBV15	TRBJ2-2	few	NA	TGTGCCACCAGCGGGATAGCGGGGACAGGGTACACCGGGGAGCTGTTTTTT	CATSGIAGTGYTGELFF
TRBV19	TRBJ2-1	NA	NA	TGTGCCAGTAGTATTTTGGGGGGGCTTTACAATGAGCAGTTCTTC	CASSILGGLYNEQFF
TRBV10-3	TRBJ2-3	NA	TRBD2	TGTGCCATCAGTGTCGGCTGGCTAGCGGGGCCCACAGATACGCAGTATTTT	CAISVGWLAGPTDTQYF
TRBV20-1	TRBJ2-5	NA	NA	TGCAGTGCTAGACCGACCGTATCCGGGGGAGGAGGAGAGACCCAGTACTTC	CSARPTVSGGGGETQYF
TRBV5-5	TRBJ2-1	NA	TRBD2	TGTGCCAGCCTGACTAGCGGGAGGAACAATGAGCAGTTCTTC	CASLTSGRNNEQFF
TRBV4-2	TRBJ2-7	NA	NA	TGTGCCAGCAGCCAGGGGGGCTTAGGCCCCTACGAGCAGTACTTC	CASSQGGLGPYEQYF
TRBV12-3/TRBV12-4	TRBJ2-1	NA	TRBD2	TGTGCCAGCAGTTTTTCGAAGACTAGCGGGGAGAGCTATGAGCAGTTCTTC	CASSFSKTSGESYEQFF
TRBV7-6	TRBJ2-1	NA	NA	TGTGCCAGCAGCTTAGCGGTCGTAGGGGGGCCCGCCCGTGGTTACAATGAGCAGTTCTTC	CASSLAVVGGPARGYNEQFF
TRBV9	TRBJ2-3	few	TRBD2	TGTGCCAGCAGCCCTCCCCCGGGGGGAGATACGCAGTATTTT	CASSPPPGGDTQYF
TRBV12-3/TRBV12-4	TRBJ2-3	NA	TRBD2	TGTGCCAGCAGTGCTAGCGGGAGTGGTGATACGCAGTATTTT	CASSASGSGDTQYF
TRBV7-3	TRBJ2-7	few	NA	TGTGCCAGCAGCCTCGGGATTAACTACGAGCAGTACTTC	CASSLGINYEQYF
TRBV3-1	TRBJ2-1	NA	NA	TGTGCCAGCGGGAGTAGCCCCTACAATGAGCAGTTCTTC	CASGSSPYNEQFF
TRBV5-6	TRBJ2-3	NA	TRBD1	TGTGCCAGCAGCTTAGGGACAGGGGGCGCGCAGTATTTT	CASSLGTGGAQYF
TRBV27	TRBJ2-1	few	NA	TGTGCCAGCAGTTTCTCGGGGTACGGTGAGCAGTTCTTC	CASSFSGYGEQFF
TRBV20-1	TRBJ1-2	many	NA	TGCAGTGCTAGAGAGGCCGACTATGGCTACACCTTC	CSAREADYGYTF
TRBV29-1	TRBJ2-1	NA	TRBD1	TGCAGCGCCGAACAGGGGGTGTCTGTCGATGAGCAGTTCTTC	CSAEQGVSVDEQFF
TRBV7-9	TRBJ2-3	NA	NA	TGTGCCAGCGGGAACACGGGGGGCTCAGATACGCAGTATTTT	CASGNTGGSDTQYF
TRBV7-2	TRBJ2-5	few	NA	TGTGCCAGCAGCTTAGCTTTCCGGGATCAAGAGACCCAGTACTTC	CASSLAFRDQETQYF
TRBV12-3/TRBV12-4	TRBJ2-1	many	NA	TGTGCCAGCAGTAAGAGAGTGGACAGTGAGTTCTTC	CASSKRVDSEFF